The 3 T cell receptor beta chains below come from one sample, sequenced in a study of T cells after yellow fever vaccination. TCRdb reprocessed the 5' RACE reads with MiXCR, giving one entry per CDR3 protein. Here the sample spans about 85,000 distinct CDR3 sequences, about 14% being singletons. This material consisted of CD8+ T cells not binding an NS4B(214-222) dextramer, sorted from PBMCs, taken 21 days after the first yellow fever vaccination. These receptors all come from a man younger than 35 who received the YFV17D yellow fever vaccine.

This chain connects TRBV12-3 or TRBV12-4 to TRBJ2-5; possible D gene TRBD1, 5 bases. Trimming took 4 bases from V and 7 from J, leaving 16 bases between them. The CDR3 runs 14 residues. The CDR3 is CASSSNRLQGTQYF. CDR3 in DNA: TGTGCCAGCAGTTCAAACCGACTGCAGGGGACCCAGTACTTC.

The gene calls are TRBV28 and TRBJ1-5; no reliable D call. This CDR3 spans 14 amino acids. With 3 bases removed from V and 7 bases from J, the gap between germline ends came to 13 bases. The germline V gene encodes CDR1 MDHEN and CDR2 SYDVKM. CDR3 coding DNA: TGTGCCAGCAGTTTGCCGGGGTTGAGCCAGCCCCAGCATTTT. Translation gives CASSLPGLSQPQHF.

The rearrangement uses TRBV20-1 and TRBJ1-5; D unclear. V lost 5 bases and J 2 bases, leaving 7 bases between the germline ends. The CDR3 extends over 12 amino acids. Germline CDR1 is DFQATT and CDR2 is SNEGSKA (reference sequence). This CDR3 reads CSAQYGNQPQHF. The CDR3 region has the DNA TGCAGTGCTCAATATGGCAATCAGCCCCAGCATTTT.